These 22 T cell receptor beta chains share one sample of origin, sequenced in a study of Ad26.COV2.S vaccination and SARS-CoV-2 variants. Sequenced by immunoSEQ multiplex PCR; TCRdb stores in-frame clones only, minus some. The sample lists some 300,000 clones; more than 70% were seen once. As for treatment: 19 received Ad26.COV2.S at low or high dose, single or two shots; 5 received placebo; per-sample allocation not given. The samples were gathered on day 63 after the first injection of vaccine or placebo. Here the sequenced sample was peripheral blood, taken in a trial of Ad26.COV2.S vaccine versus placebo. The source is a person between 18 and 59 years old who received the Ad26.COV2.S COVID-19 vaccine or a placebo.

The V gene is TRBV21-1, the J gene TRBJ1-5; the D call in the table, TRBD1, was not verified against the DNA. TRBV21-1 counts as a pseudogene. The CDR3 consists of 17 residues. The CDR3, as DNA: TGTGCCAGCAGCCCCCAGGGCCCGCCCGAGCAAAATCAGCCCCAGCATTTT. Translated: CASSPQGPPEQNQPQHF.

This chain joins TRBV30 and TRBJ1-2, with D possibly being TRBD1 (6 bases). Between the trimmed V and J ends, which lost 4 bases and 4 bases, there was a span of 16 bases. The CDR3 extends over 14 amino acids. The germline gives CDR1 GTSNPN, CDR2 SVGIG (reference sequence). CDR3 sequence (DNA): TGTGCCTGGACCCACCTTCAGGGGAGCTATGGCTACACCTTC. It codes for CAWTHLQGSYGYTF.

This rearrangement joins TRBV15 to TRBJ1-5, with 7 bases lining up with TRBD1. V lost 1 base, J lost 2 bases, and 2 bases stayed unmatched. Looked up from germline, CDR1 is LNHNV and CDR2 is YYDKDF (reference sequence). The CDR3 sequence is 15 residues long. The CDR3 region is CATSRATGGNQPQHF. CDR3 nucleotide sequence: TGTGCCACCAGCAGAGCTACAGGGGGCAATCAGCCCCAGCATTTT.

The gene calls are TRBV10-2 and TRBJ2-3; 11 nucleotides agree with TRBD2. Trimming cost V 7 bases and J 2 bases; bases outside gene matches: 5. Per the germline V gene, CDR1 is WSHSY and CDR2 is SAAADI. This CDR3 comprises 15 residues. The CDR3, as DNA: TGCGCCAGCATAGCGACTAGCGGGGTCACAGATACGCAGTATTTT. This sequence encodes CASIATSGVTDTQYF.

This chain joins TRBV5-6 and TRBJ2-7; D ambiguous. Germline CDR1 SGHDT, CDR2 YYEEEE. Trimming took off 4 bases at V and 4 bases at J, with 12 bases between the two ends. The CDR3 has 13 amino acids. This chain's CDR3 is CASSPAGPYEQYF. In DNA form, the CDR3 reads TGTGCCAGCAGCCCGGCAGGTCCGTACGAGCAGTACTTC.

The DNA of the CDR3 is TGTGCCAGCAGCCAAGTAAGGAACACTGAAGCTTTCTTT. Its translation is CASSQVRNTEAFF. The chain recombines TRBV14 with TRBJ1-1, with D unclear. The CDR3 has 13 residues. Germline assignment: CDR1 SGHDN and CDR2 FVKESK. Trimming cost V 1 base and J 1 base, with 4 bases left between them.

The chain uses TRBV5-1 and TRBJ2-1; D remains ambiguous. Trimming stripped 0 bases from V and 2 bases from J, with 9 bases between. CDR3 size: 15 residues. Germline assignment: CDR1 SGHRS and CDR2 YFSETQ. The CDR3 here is CASSLEGQTYNEQFF. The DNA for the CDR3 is TGCGCCAGCAGCTTGGAAGGTCAGACCTACAATGAGCAGTTCTTC.

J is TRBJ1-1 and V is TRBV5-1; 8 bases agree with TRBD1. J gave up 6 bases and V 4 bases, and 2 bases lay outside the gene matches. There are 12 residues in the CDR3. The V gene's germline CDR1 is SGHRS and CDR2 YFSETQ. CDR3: CASSATGAEAFF. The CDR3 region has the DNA TGCGCCAGCAGCGCGACAGGGGCTGAAGCTTTCTTT.

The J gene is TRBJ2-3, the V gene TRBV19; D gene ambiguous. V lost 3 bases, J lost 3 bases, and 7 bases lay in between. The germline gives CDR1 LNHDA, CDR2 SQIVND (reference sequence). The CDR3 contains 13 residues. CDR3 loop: CASSIPQTDTQYF. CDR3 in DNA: TGTGCCAGTAGTATCCCCCAAACAGATACGCAGTATTTT.

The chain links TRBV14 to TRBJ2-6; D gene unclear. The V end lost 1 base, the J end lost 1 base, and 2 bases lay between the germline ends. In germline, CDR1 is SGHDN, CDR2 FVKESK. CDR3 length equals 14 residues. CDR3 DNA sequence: TGTGCCAGCAGCCAAGCATCTGGGGCCAACGTCCTGACTTTC. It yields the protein CASSQASGANVLTF.

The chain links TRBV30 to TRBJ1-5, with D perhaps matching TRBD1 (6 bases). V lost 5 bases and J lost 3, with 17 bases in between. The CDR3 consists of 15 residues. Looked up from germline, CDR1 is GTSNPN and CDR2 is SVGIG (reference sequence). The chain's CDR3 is CAWGLGGRVNQPQHF. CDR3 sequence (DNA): TGTGCCTGGGGGCTGGGGGGCAGGGTCAATCAGCCCCAGCATTTT. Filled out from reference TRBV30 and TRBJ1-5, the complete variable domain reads SQTIHQWPATLVQPVGSPLSLECTVEGTSNPNLYWYRQAAGRGLQLLFYSVGIGQISSEVPQNLSASRPQDRQFILSSKKLLLSDSGFYLCAWGLGGRVNQPQHFGDGTRLSIL.

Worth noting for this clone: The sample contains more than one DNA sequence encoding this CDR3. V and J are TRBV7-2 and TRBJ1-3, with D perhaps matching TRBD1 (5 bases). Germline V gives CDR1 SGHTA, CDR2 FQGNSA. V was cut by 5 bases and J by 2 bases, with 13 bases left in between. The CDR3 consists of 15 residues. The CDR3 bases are TGTGCCAGCAGCCAAAGGACACCCCCTGGAAACACCATATATTTT. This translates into CASSQRTPPGNTIYF.

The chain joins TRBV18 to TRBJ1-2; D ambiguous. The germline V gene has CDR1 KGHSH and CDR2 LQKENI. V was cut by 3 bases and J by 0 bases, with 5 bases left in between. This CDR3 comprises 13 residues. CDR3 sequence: CASSPGPNYGYTF. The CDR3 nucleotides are TGTGCCAGCTCACCGGGCCCTAACTATGGCTACACCTTC. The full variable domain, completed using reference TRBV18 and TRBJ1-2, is NAGVMQNPRHLVRRRGQEARLRCSPMKGHSHVYWYRQLPEEGLKFMVYLQKENIIDESGMPKERFSAEFPKEGPSILRIQQVVRGDSAAYFCASSPGPNYGYTFGSGTRLTVV.

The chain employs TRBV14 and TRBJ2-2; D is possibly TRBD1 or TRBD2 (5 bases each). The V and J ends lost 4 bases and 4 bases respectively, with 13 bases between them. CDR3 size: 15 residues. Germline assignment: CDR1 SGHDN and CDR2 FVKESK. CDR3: CASSPQVGTTGELFF. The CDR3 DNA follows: TGTGCCAGCAGCCCGCAGGTGGGGACCACCGGGGAGCTGTTTTTT.

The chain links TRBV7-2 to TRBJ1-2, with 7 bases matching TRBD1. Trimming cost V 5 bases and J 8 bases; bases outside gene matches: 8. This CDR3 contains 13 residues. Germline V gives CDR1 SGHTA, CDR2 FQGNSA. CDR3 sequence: CASSRGQRGGYTF. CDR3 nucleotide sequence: TGTGCCAGCAGCCGGGGACAGAGAGGAGGCTACACCTTC.

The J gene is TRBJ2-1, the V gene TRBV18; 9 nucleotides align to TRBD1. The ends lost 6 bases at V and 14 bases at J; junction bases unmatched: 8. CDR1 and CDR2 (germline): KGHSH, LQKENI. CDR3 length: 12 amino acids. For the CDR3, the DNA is TGTGCCAGCTCGCTAGACAGGGGGTATGAGTTCTTC. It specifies CASSLDRGYEFF.

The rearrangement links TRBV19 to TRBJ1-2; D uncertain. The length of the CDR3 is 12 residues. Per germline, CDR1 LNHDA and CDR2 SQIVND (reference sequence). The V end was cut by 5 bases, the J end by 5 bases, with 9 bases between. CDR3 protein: CASSPGKYGYTF. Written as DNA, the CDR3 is TGTGCCAGTAGTCCGGGAAAGTATGGCTACACCTTC.

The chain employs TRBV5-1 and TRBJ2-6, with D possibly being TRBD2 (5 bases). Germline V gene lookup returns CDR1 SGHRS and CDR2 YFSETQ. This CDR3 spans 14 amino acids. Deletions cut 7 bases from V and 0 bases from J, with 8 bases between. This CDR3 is CASGLASGANVLTF. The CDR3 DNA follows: TGCGCCAGCGGACTGGCCTCTGGGGCCAACGTCCTGACTTTC. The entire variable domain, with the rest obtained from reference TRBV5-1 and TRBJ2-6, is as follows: KAGVTQTPRYLIKTRGQQVTLSCSPISGHRSVSWYQQTPGQGLQFLFEYFSETQRNKGNFPGRFSGRQFSNSRSEMNVSTLELGDSALYLCASGLASGANVLTFGAGSRLTVL.

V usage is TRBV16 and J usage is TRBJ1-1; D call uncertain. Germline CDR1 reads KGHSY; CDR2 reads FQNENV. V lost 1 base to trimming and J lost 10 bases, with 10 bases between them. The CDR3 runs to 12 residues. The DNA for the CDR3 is TGTGCCAGCAGCCAATTCCGAGGCGCAGCTTTCTTT. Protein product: CASSQFRGAAFF.

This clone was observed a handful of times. CDR3 region: CASSQTGREQYF. The CDR3 coding sequence is TGTGCCAGCTCACAGACAGGGCGTGAGCAGTACTTC. J is TRBJ2-7 and V is TRBV18; 7 bases align to TRBD1. The CDR3 is made up of 12 amino acids. J gave up 7 bases and V 4 bases, and 4 bases lay outside the gene matches. Germline loops: CDR1 KGHSH, CDR2 LQKENI.

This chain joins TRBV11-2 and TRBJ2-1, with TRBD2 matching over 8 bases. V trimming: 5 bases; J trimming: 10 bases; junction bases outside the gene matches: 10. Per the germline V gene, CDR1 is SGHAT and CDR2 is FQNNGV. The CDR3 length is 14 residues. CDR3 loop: CASSPTSGGTEQFF. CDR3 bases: TGTGCCAGCAGCCCCACTAGCGGTGGCACGGAGCAGTTCTTC.

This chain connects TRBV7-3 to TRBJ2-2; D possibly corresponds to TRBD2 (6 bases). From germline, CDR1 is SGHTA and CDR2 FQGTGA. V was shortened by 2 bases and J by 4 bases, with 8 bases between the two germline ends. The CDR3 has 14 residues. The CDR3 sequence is CASSLHGGTGELFF. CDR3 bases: TGTGCCAGCAGCTTACACGGGGGCACCGGGGAGCTGTTTTTT.